This T cell receptor (beta chain) was captured by sequencing in a study of type 1 and type 2 diabetes patients. V was trimmed by 7 bases and J by 3 bases, leaving 18 bases between them. The CDR3 is made up of 15 amino acids. Looked up from germline, CDR1 is SGHTA and CDR2 is FQGNSA. The PCR template was genomic DNA. Multiplex PCR with 30 forward and 13 reverse primers amplified the TCR beta CDR3. Each CDR3 protein gets one entry after TCRdb re-called the multiplex PCR reads with MiXCR. This table holds a few hundred thousand distinct CDR3 sequences, around 47% found once. Sequences were obtained from peripheral blood mononuclear cells (PBMCs). The chain carries TRBV7-2 and TRBJ2-5; possibly TRBD1 for D (5 bases). This TCR came from a man between 18 and 29 years old with type 2 diabetes. CDR3 bases: TGTGCCAGCAAGACAGCTAGGGGTTGGAAAGAGACCCAGTACTTC. This sequence encodes CASKTARGWKETQYF.